This T cell receptor (beta chain) was observed in a study of early T cells in non-severe SARS-CoV-2 infection. Study background: Sequencing was performed on bulk RNA from unsorted whole blood, leaving chains unpaired. Study outcomes and limitations: VDJdb matching skewed toward anti-spike CD8 responses, missing private and CD4 specificities.

Individual cDNA molecules received unique molecular identifiers. One entry per CDR3 protein, called by TCRdb with MiXCR from the 5' RACE reads. This sample has 40,000 to 65,000 distinct CDR3 sequences, with roughly 8% found just once. Germline V gene sequence: CDR1 SEHNR, CDR2 FQNEAQ (reference sequence). V lost 5 bases, J lost 1 base, and 23 bases lay in between. CDR3 size: 19 residues. This clonotype was seen at least ten times. The antigen remains unidentified. Sequenced material: whole blood. This TCR was recovered from an adult who was a healthcare worker with PCR-confirmed SARS-CoV-2 infection or an uninfected control (not recorded which). V gene TRBV7-9 combines with J gene TRBJ1-4; D remains unclear. CDR3 sequence (DNA): TGTGCCAGCAGCAGCAGCCACTTATCAACAGCGATAACTAATGAAAAACTGTTTTTT. This sequence encodes CASSSSHLSTAITNEKLFF.